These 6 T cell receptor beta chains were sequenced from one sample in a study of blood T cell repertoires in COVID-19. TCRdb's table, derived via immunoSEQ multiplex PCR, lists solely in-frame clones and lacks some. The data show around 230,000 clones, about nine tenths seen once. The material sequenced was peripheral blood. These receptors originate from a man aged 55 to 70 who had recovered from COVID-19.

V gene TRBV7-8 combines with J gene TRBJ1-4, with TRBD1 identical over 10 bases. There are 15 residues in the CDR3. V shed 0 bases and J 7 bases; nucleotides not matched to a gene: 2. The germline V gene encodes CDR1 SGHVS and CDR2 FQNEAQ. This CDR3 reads CASSLATGGLEKLFF. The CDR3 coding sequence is TGTGCCAGCAGCTTAGCGACAGGGGGCCTTGAAAAACTGTTTTTT.

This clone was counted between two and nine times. CDR3 protein: CASSYLAGSYEQYV. CDR3 sequence (DNA): TGTGCCAGCAGCTATCTAGCGGGGTCGTACGAGCAGTACGTC. The chain joins TRBV2 to TRBJ2-7, with 9 bases identical to TRBD2. In germline, CDR1 is SNHLY, CDR2 FYNNEI. The junction had 7 bases not matched to a gene; V was cut back by 6 bases and J by 4 bases. The CDR3 spans 14 residues.

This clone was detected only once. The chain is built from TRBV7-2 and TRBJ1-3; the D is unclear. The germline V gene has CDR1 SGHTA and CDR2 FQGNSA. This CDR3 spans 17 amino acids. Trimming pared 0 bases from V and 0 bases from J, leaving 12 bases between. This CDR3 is CASSLAGVRNSGNTIYF. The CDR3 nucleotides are TGTGCCAGCAGCTTAGCCGGGGTTAGGAACTCTGGAAACACCATATATTTT.

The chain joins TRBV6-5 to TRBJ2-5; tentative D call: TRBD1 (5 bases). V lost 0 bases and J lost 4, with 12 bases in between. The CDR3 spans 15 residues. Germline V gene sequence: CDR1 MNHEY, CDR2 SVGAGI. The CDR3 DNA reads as TGTGCCAGCAGTTACTCGGCAGGGCGGAGAGAGACCCAGTACTTC. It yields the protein CASSYSAGRRETQYF.

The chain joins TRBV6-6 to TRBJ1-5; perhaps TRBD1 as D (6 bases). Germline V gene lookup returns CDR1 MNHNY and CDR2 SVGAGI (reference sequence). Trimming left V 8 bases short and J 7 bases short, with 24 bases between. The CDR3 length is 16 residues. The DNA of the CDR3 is TGTGCCAGCGGTCAAGGTCCTTTCAGGGGTGACCAGCCCCAGCATTTT. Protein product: CASGQGPFRGDQPQHF.

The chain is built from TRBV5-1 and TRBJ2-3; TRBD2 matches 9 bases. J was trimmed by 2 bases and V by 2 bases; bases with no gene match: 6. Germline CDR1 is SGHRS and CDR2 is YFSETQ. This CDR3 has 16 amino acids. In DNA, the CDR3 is TGCGCCAGCAGCTTAGGCGCGGGGGGGCCCACAGATACGCAGTATTTT. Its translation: CASSLGAGGPTDTQYF.